This T cell receptor beta chain is from a study of T-cell reconstitution after alpha-beta-depleted transplantation in children. Construction of the TCRbeta library involved unique molecular identifiers. TCRdb analysed the PCR reads with MiXCR anew, one entry per CDR3 protein. Of about 610,000 distinct CDR3 sequences listed, 10% are singletons. This CDR3 spans 15 amino acids. The V end lost 2 bases, the J end lost 0 bases, and 10 bases lay between the germline ends. Per germline, CDR1 SGHTA and CDR2 FQGNSA. Sequenced material: PBMCs from the stem cell graft donor, taken from the stem cell graft. The origin of this receptor is a human donor who donated a stem cell graft to a child with acute myeloid leukemia. The rearrangement joins TRBV7-2 to TRBJ1-1, with a weak D call TRBD1 (6 bases). The CDR3 DNA reads as TGTGCCAGCAGCTTAAATAGACAGGTGAACACTGAAGCTTTCTTT. This gives the protein CASSLNRQVNTEAFF. Full variable domain (rest looked up from reference TRBV7-2 and TRBJ1-1): GAGVSQSPSNKVTEKGKDVELRCDPISGHTALYWYRQSLGQGLEFLIYFQGNSAPDKSGLPSDRFSAERTGGSVSTLTIQRTQQEDSAVYLCASSLNRQVNTEAFFGQGTRLTVV.